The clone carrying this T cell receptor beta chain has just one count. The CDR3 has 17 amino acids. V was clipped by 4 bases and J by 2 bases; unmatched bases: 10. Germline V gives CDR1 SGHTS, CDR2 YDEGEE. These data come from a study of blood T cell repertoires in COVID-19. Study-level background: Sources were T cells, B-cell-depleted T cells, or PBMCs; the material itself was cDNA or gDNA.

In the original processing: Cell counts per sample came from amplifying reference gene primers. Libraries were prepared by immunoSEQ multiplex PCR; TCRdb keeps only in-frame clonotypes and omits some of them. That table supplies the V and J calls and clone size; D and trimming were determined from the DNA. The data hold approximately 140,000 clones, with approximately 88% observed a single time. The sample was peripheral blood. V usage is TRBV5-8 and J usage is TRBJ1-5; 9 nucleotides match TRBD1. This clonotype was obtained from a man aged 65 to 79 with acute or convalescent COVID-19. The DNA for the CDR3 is TGTGCCAGCAGCCCAGGACAGGGGCGTAGGGGCAATCAGCCCCAGCATTTT. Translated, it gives CASSPGQGRRGNQPQHF.